The rows below give T cell receptor beta chains drawn from one sample of a study of memory CD4+ T cells and cytomegalovirus serostatus. Using immunoSEQ multiplex PCR, the repertoire was profiled, and TCRdb retains in-frame clones only, with some absent. The repertoire holds about 42,000 clones, roughly 79% seen once, with around 0.5% in the top ten. Material for sequencing was memory CD4+ T cells from blood. The receptors shown here come from an adult in good health and CMV-seronegative. The CDR3 runs from the conserved cysteine through the conserved F or W. D genes are given only for firm matches. Clone size is stated in some rows and not others, as once, few, many or a class when expanded.

J gene: TRBJ1-5
clone size: .
V gene: TRBV18
D gene: .
CDR3 protein: CASSPGVNQPQHF
CDR3 DNA: TGTGCCAGCTCACCGGGGGTTAATCAGCCCCAGCATTTT

J gene: TRBJ1-4
clone size: .
V gene: TRBV28
D gene: .
CDR3 protein: CASSWDGFEKLFF
CDR3 DNA: TGTGCCAGCAGTTGGGACGGATTCGAAAAACTGTTTTTT

J gene: TRBJ2-4
clone size: .
V gene: TRBV13
D gene: .
CDR3 protein: CASSGPAGAKNIQYF
CDR3 DNA: TGTGCCAGCAGCGGGCCAGCCGGGGCCAAAAACATTCAGTACTTC

J gene: TRBJ2-2
clone size: .
V gene: TRBV10-3
D gene: .
CDR3 protein: CAISEPRGAGELFF
CDR3 DNA: TGTGCCATCAGTGAGCCTCGAGGCGCCGGGGAGCTGTTTTTT

J gene: TRBJ1-1
clone size: .
V gene: TRBV7-9
D gene: .
CDR3 protein: CASSLVGIESSEAFF
CDR3 DNA: TGTGCCAGCAGCTTAGTGGGGATAGAAAGTTCTGAAGCTTTCTTT

J gene: TRBJ2-7
clone size: once
V gene: TRBV29-1
D gene: .
CDR3 protein: CSVGVDGLTYEQYF
CDR3 DNA: TGCAGCGTTGGTGTGGACGGACTGACCTACGAGCAGTACTTC

J gene: TRBJ2-1
clone size: .
V gene: TRBV10-1
D gene: TRBD2
CDR3 protein: CASSGGVAGGNEQFF
CDR3 DNA: TGCGCCAGCAGCGGCGGGGTAGCGGGGGGGAATGAGCAGTTCTTC

J gene: TRBJ2-5
clone size: .
V gene: TRBV13
D gene: .
CDR3 protein: CASSLEVAGRLETQYF
CDR3 DNA: TGTGCCAGCAGCTTGGAAGTTGCGGGGCGTCTAGAGACCCAGTACTTC

J gene: TRBJ1-1
clone size: few
V gene: TRBV10-2
D gene: .
CDR3 protein: CASSESRSNTEAFF
CDR3 DNA: TGCGCCAGCAGTGAGTCTCGATCGAACACTGAAGCTTTCTTT

J gene: TRBJ1-1
clone size: .
V gene: TRBV7-8
D gene: .
CDR3 protein: CASSYDWNTEAFF
CDR3 DNA: TGTGCCAGCAGCTACGACTGGAACACTGAAGCTTTCTTT

J gene: TRBJ1-6
clone size: .
V gene: TRBV18
D gene: .
CDR3 protein: CASSPQGVYNSPLHF
CDR3 DNA: TGTGCCAGCTCACCACAGGGAGTTTATAATTCACCCCTCCACTTT

J gene: TRBJ1-5
clone size: once
V gene: TRBV12-5
D gene: TRBD1
CDR3 protein: CASGLTTGLNQPQHF
CDR3 DNA: TGTGCTAGTGGTTTGACGACAGGGTTAAATCAGCCCCAGCATTTT

J gene: TRBJ1-1
clone size: .
V gene: TRBV6-4
D gene: .
CDR3 protein: CASSSVRNTEAFF
CDR3 DNA: TGTGCCAGCAGTTCCGTGCGGAACACTGAAGCTTTCTTT

J gene: TRBJ2-2
clone size: .
V gene: TRBV2
D gene: TRBD2
CDR3 protein: CASSVYGGGNTGELFF
CDR3 DNA: TGTGCCAGCAGTGTTTATGGGGGGGGGAACACCGGGGAGCTGTTTTTT

J gene: TRBJ2-3
clone size: .
V gene: TRBV7-9
D gene: TRBD2
CDR3 protein: CASSLVGLSGGYGDTQYF
CDR3 DNA: TGTGCCAGCAGCTTAGTGGGACTAAGCGGGGGTTATGGAGATACGCAGTATTTT

J gene: TRBJ1-2
clone size: .
V gene: TRBV4-1
D gene: .
CDR3 protein: CASSQPTASLYGYTF
CDR3 DNA: TGCGCCAGCAGCCAACCGACAGCCTCACTCTATGGCTACACCTTC

J gene: TRBJ1-5
clone size: .
V gene: TRBV7-9
D gene: .
CDR3 protein: CASSLAGWSNQPQHF
CDR3 DNA: TGTGCCAGCAGCTTAGCGGGATGGAGCAATCAGCCCCAGCATTTT

J gene: TRBJ2-2
clone size: .
V gene: TRBV4-1
D gene: .
CDR3 protein: CASSQADTNTGELFF
CDR3 DNA: TGCGCCAGCAGCCAAGCCGATACGAACACCGGGGAGCTGTTTTTT

J gene: TRBJ1-6
clone size: .
V gene: TRBV27
D gene: .
CDR3 protein: CASSDSSYNSPLHF
CDR3 DNA: TGTGCCAGCAGTGACAGCTCCTATAATTCACCCCTCCACTTT

J gene: TRBJ2-1
clone size: .
V gene: TRBV7-9
D gene: TRBD1
CDR3 protein: CASSSRGPRTYNEQFF
CDR3 DNA: TGTGCCAGCAGCTCCAGGGGGCCGAGGACCTACAATGAGCAGTTCTTC

J gene: TRBJ2-7
clone size: .
V gene: TRBV6-1
D gene: .
CDR3 protein: CASRGTYEQYF
CDR3 DNA: TGTGCCAGCAGGGGAACGTACGAGCAGTACTTC

J gene: TRBJ1-4
clone size: .
V gene: TRBV5-1
D gene: .
CDR3 protein: CASSLGDGEKLFF
CDR3 DNA: TGCGCCAGCAGCTTGGGGGATGGGGAAAAACTGTTTTTT

J gene: TRBJ2-1
clone size: .
V gene: TRBV6-5
D gene: TRBD2
CDR3 protein: CASSFDSTSGYNEQFF
CDR3 DNA: TGTGCCAGCAGTTTCGATTCGACTAGCGGCTACAATGAGCAGTTCTTC

J gene: TRBJ2-1
clone size: .
V gene: TRBV14
D gene: .
CDR3 protein: CASSLLGLGEQFF
CDR3 DNA: TGTGCCAGCAGCCTTCTGGGACTTGGTGAGCAGTTCTTC

J gene: TRBJ1-5
clone size: .
V gene: TRBV18
D gene: .
CDR3 protein: CASSPPLPGHPSNQPQHF
CDR3 DNA: TGTGCCAGCTCACCACCTCTACCGGGACACCCGAGCAATCAGCCCCAGCATTTT

J gene: TRBJ2-3
clone size: .
V gene: TRBV19
D gene: .
CDR3 protein: CASSRPSESTDTQYF
CDR3 DNA: TGTGCCAGTAGTAGGCCTAGCGAGAGCACAGATACGCAGTATTTT

J gene: TRBJ2-5
clone size: .
V gene: TRBV18
D gene: .
CDR3 protein: CASSLSRVRREETQYF
CDR3 DNA: TGTGCCAGCTCACTATCCAGGGTTAGGCGTGAGGAGACCCAGTACTTC

J gene: TRBJ2-1
clone size: .
V gene: TRBV7-3
D gene: .
CDR3 protein: CASSLRPGSNYNEQFF
CDR3 DNA: TGTGCCAGCAGCTTAAGGCCAGGGAGTAACTACAATGAGCAGTTCTTC

J gene: TRBJ2-1
clone size: .
V gene: TRBV7-9
D gene: TRBD2
CDR3 protein: CASSLTSATNEQFF
CDR3 DNA: TGTGCCAGCAGCTTGACTAGCGCGACTAATGAGCAGTTCTTC

J gene: TRBJ1-4
clone size: .
V gene: TRBV19
D gene: .
CDR3 protein: CASRAGLASGEKLFF
CDR3 DNA: TGTGCCAGTAGGGCCGGGCTGGCGTCCGGTGAAAAACTGTTTTTT

J gene: TRBJ1-1
clone size: .
V gene: TRBV4-2
D gene: TRBD1
CDR3 protein: CASSQNRGLTEAFF
CDR3 DNA: TGTGCCAGCAGCCAAAACAGGGGGCTCACTGAAGCTTTCTTT

J gene: TRBJ1-1
clone size: .
V gene: TRBV18
D gene: .
CDR3 protein: CASSPPNTHSSLAFF
CDR3 DNA: TGTGCCAGCTCACCACCGAACACGCACTCTTCGCTGGCTTTCTTT

J gene: TRBJ2-7
clone size: few
V gene: TRBV5-1
D gene: .
CDR3 protein: CASRSQIYEQYF
CDR3 DNA: TGCGCCAGCAGGAGCCAAATCTACGAGCAGTACTTC

J gene: TRBJ2-3
clone size: .
V gene: TRBV2
D gene: TRBD2
CDR3 protein: CASSEARRGTTDTQYF
CDR3 DNA: TGTGCCAGCAGTGAAGCGCGGCGGGGGACCACAGATACGCAGTATTTT

J gene: TRBJ1-4
clone size: .
V gene: TRBV5-1
D gene: TRBD1
CDR3 protein: CASSWDSPNEKLFF
CDR3 DNA: TGCGCCAGCAGCTGGGACAGCCCTAATGAAAAACTGTTTTTT

J gene: TRBJ1-1
clone size: .
V gene: TRBV6-4
D gene: TRBD1
CDR3 protein: CARDQGDTEAFF
CDR3 DNA: TGTGCTAGGGACCAGGGGGACACTGAAGCTTTCTTT

J gene: TRBJ1-1
clone size: .
V gene: TRBV2
D gene: TRBD1
CDR3 protein: CATGTGVRTEAFF
CDR3 DNA: TGTGCCACCGGGACAGGGGTGAGGACTGAAGCTTTCTTT

J gene: TRBJ2-1
clone size: .
V gene: TRBV9
D gene: .
CDR3 protein: CASSVDPPTLVKNEQFF
CDR3 DNA: TGTGCCAGCAGCGTAGATCCCCCGACTCTCGTTAAGAATGAGCAGTTCTTC

J gene: TRBJ2-2
clone size: once
V gene: TRBV5-4
D gene: .
CDR3 protein: CASSKSGGKDTGELFF
CDR3 DNA: TGTGCCAGCAGCAAGTCGGGGGGCAAGGACACCGGGGAGCTGTTTTTT

J gene: TRBJ2-3
clone size: .
V gene: TRBV5-4
D gene: .
CDR3 protein: CASSWKDSPTQYF
CDR3 DNA: TGTGCCAGCAGCTGGAAGGACTCCCCTACGCAGTATTTT

J gene: TRBJ2-4
clone size: once
V gene: TRBV6-5
D gene: .
CDR3 protein: CASRDRLAKNIQYF
CDR3 DNA: TGTGCCAGCAGGGACCGATTAGCCAAAAACATTCAGTACTTC

J gene: TRBJ2-1
clone size: .
V gene: TRBV10-3
D gene: TRBD2
CDR3 protein: CATISGGAGNEQFF
CDR3 DNA: TGTGCCACTATTAGCGGGGGGGCTGGTAATGAGCAGTTCTTC

J gene: TRBJ1-5
clone size: few
V gene: TRBV30
D gene: .
CDR3 protein: CAWSGGRGGGQPQHF
CDR3 DNA: TGTGCCTGGAGCGGGGGACGGGGAGGCGGGCAGCCCCAGCATTTT

J gene: TRBJ1-5
clone size: .
V gene: TRBV5-8
D gene: .
CDR3 protein: CASSLRGDQPQHF
CDR3 DNA: TGTGCCAGCAGCTTGCGAGGGGATCAGCCCCAGCATTTT

J gene: TRBJ2-7
clone size: .
V gene: TRBV5-1
D gene: .
CDR3 protein: CASSQQGMGYEQYF
CDR3 DNA: TGCGCCAGCAGCCAACAGGGAATGGGCTACGAGCAGTACTTC

J gene: TRBJ2-7
clone size: .
V gene: TRBV5-1
D gene: .
CDR3 protein: CASSLSGSSEQYF
CDR3 DNA: TGCGCCAGCAGCTTGTCAGGCAGCAGCGAGCAGTACTTC

J gene: TRBJ1-1
clone size: .
V gene: TRBV15
D gene: .
CDR3 protein: CATSPQPNWNTEAFF
CDR3 DNA: TGTGCCACCAGCCCCCAACCGAATTGGAACACTGAAGCTTTCTTT

J gene: TRBJ2-3
clone size: few
V gene: TRBV7-3
D gene: TRBD1
CDR3 protein: CASSPDRGTDTQYF
CDR3 DNA: TGTGCCAGCAGCCCGGACAGGGGAACGGATACGCAGTATTTT

J gene: TRBJ2-5
clone size: .
V gene: TRBV15
D gene: .
CDR3 protein: CATSSAGAGWETQYF
CDR3 DNA: TGTGCCACCAGTAGTGCGGGGGCGGGATGGGAGACCCAGTACTTC